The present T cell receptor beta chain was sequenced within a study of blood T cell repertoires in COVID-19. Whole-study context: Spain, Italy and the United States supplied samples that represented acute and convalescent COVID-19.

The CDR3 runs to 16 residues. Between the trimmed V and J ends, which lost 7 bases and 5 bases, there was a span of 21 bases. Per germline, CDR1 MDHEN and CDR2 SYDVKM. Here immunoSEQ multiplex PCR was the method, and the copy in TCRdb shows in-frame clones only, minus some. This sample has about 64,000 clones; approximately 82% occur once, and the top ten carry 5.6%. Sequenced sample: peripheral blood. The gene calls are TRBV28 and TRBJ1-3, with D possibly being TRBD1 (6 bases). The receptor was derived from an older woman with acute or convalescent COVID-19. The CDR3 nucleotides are TGTGCCAGCACCCAGGGAGGGGCAGGGGATCGAAACACCATATATTTT. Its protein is CASTQGGAGDRNTIYF.